Listed below are T cell receptor beta chains from one sample, sequenced in a study of identical twins. Via MiXCR, TCRdb re-called the 5' RACE reads, giving one row per CDR3 protein. The repertoire holds some 260,000 distinct CDR3 sequences, with more than 12% as singletons. The material sequenced was memory (CD45RO+) T cells sorted from blood. These TCRs come from a woman aged 18-29 years in good health. Each CDR3 is given with its conserved first and last residue. The order of the fields is clone size, D gene, V gene, J gene, CDR3 protein, CDR3 DNA. The D gene is left open where the match is weak. Clone size appears in some rows only: once, few, many, or a class for an expanded clone.

abundance: many
d_gene: NA
v_gene: TRBV5-1
j_gene: TRBJ1-1
CDR3aa: CASSLQGEAFF
CDR3nt: TGCGCCAGCAGCTTACAGGGTGAAGCTTTCTTT

abundance: many
d_gene: NA
v_gene: TRBV7-9
j_gene: TRBJ2-1
CDR3aa: CASSLPVGNEQFF
CDR3nt: TGTGCCAGCAGTCTCCCAGTGGGCAATGAGCAGTTCTTC

abundance: NA
d_gene: TRBD1
v_gene: TRBV9
j_gene: TRBJ2-3
CDR3aa: CASSGDRGTDTQYF
CDR3nt: TGTGCCAGCAGCGGGGACAGGGGGACAGATACGCAGTATTTT

abundance: NA
d_gene: NA
v_gene: TRBV5-1
j_gene: TRBJ2-5
CDR3aa: CASSLLGSSEETQYF
CDR3nt: TGCGCCAGCAGCTTGTTGGGCTCCTCTGAAGAGACCCAGTACTTC

abundance: NA
d_gene: TRBD1
v_gene: TRBV20-1
j_gene: TRBJ1-5
CDR3aa: CSAPGQEGNQPQHF
CDR3nt: TGCAGTGCGCCGGGACAGGAGGGCAATCAGCCCCAGCATTTT

abundance: few
d_gene: TRBD2
v_gene: TRBV4-3
j_gene: TRBJ2-3
CDR3aa: CASSQGVGLGSTDTQYF
CDR3nt: TGCGCCAGCAGCCAAGGTGTGGGACTAGGTTCGACAGATACGCAGTATTTT

abundance: NA
d_gene: NA
v_gene: TRBV7-8
j_gene: TRBJ2-3
CDR3aa: CASSTAGGDTQYF
CDR3nt: TGTGCCAGCAGCACGGCCGGGGGAGATACGCAGTATTTT

abundance: NA
d_gene: NA
v_gene: TRBV6-2/TRBV6-3
j_gene: TRBJ2-5
CDR3aa: CASSYAGTPWAQYF
CDR3nt: TGTGCCAGCAGTTACGCCGGGACCCCGTGGGCCCAGTACTTC

abundance: NA
d_gene: NA
v_gene: TRBV7-2
j_gene: TRBJ2-6
CDR3aa: CASSLELARANVLTF
CDR3nt: TGTGCCAGCAGCTTGGAGTTGGCACGGGCCAACGTCCTGACTTTC

abundance: few
d_gene: NA
v_gene: TRBV18
j_gene: TRBJ2-1
CDR3aa: CASSPYAPSSYNEQFF
CDR3nt: TGTGCCAGCTCACCCTACGCCCCGAGCTCCTACAATGAGCAGTTCTTC

abundance: few
d_gene: NA
v_gene: TRBV20-1
j_gene: TRBJ1-2
CDR3aa: CSAFTRTRNYGYTF
CDR3nt: TGCAGTGCTTTCACCAGGACGAGAAACTATGGCTACACCTTC

abundance: few
d_gene: TRBD1
v_gene: TRBV29-1
j_gene: TRBJ2-2
CDR3aa: CSVREQGSFTGELFF
CDR3nt: TGCAGCGTTCGGGAACAGGGGAGTTTCACCGGGGAGCTGTTTTTT

abundance: NA
d_gene: NA
v_gene: TRBV5-1
j_gene: TRBJ2-1
CDR3aa: CASSPYKEHDEQFF
CDR3nt: TGCGCCAGCAGCCCATATAAGGAGCACGATGAGCAGTTCTTC